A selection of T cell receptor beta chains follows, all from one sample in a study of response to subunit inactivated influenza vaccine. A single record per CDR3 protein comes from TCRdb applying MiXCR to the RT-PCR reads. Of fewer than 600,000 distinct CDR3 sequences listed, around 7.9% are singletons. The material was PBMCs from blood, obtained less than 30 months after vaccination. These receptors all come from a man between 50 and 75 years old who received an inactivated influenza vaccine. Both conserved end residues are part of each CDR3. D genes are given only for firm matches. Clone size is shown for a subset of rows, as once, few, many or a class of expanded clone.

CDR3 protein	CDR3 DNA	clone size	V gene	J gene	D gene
CASKADAGSNSPLHF	TGTGCCAGCAAGGCGGACGCGGGGAGTAATTCACCCCTCCACTTT	.	TRBV12-3/TRBV12-4	TRBJ1-6	.
CAIAQGASTDTQYF	TGTGCCATTGCACAGGGGGCCAGCACAGATACGCAGTATTTT	.	TRBV10-3	TRBJ2-3	TRBD1
CASSQERQQFF	TGTGCCAGCAGCCAAGAGCGCCAGCAGTTCTTC	.	TRBV14	TRBJ2-1	.
CSARDIPQRYSNQPQHF	TGCAGTGCTAGAGATATTCCGCAGAGATATAGCAATCAGCCCCAGCATTTT	many	TRBV20-1	TRBJ1-5	.
CSASRGGAGETQYF	TGCAGTGCTTCACGCGGGGGGGCTGGAGAGACCCAGTACTTC	many	TRBV20-1	TRBJ2-5	TRBD2
CASSSPDRKGAYTDTQYF	TGTGCCAGCAGTTCCCCGGACAGGAAAGGGGCCTACACAGATACGCAGTATTTT	few	TRBV27	TRBJ2-3	TRBD1
CSARDFGSGREQYF	TGCAGTGCTAGAGATTTTGGTAGCGGGCGCGAGCAGTACTTC	many	TRBV20-1	TRBJ2-7	TRBD2
CASGSSYNEQFF	TGTGCCAGCGGGAGCTCCTACAATGAGCAGTTCTTC	many	TRBV6-2/TRBV6-3	TRBJ2-1	.
CASSATGTTYEQYF	TGTGCCAGCAGCGCCACCGGGACGACCTACGAGCAGTACTTC	.	TRBV9	TRBJ2-7	.
CASSFRTGSSYNEQFF	TGTGCCAGCAGCTTTCGGACAGGGAGCTCCTACAATGAGCAGTTCTTC	.	TRBV7-2	TRBJ2-1	TRBD1
CASRKTGGQVKNIQYF	TGTGCCAGCAGAAAAACAGGGGGTCAAGTCAAAAACATTCAGTACTTC	few	TRBV6-1	TRBJ2-4	TRBD1
CASSPPLQNTGELFF	TGTGCCAGCAGCCCCCCGCTTCAGAACACCGGGGAGCTGTTTTTT	few	TRBV7-9	TRBJ2-2	.
CASSPSGTGINTGELFF	TGTGCCAGCAGTCCCTCCGGGACAGGGATAAACACCGGGGAGCTGTTTTTT	.	TRBV12-3/TRBV12-4	TRBJ2-2	TRBD1
CSGSGQDSYNEQFF	TGCAGTGGTAGTGGACAAGACTCCTACAATGAGCAGTTCTTC	many	TRBV20-1	TRBJ2-1	.
CATSDVQGYTGELFF	TGTGCCACCAGTGATGTACAGGGGTACACCGGGGAGCTGTTTTTT	many	TRBV24-1	TRBJ2-2	TRBD1
CSARTPFSGGPKNEQFF	TGCAGTGCTAGAACCCCTTTTTCGGGAGGGCCGAAGAATGAGCAGTTCTTC	few	TRBV20-1	TRBJ2-1	TRBD2
CASSQDLDQPQHF	TGTGCCAGCAGCCAAGATCTAGACCAGCCCCAGCATTTT	few	TRBV4-2	TRBJ1-5	.
CASSYPRGSANTGELFF	TGTGCCAGCAGTTACCCCAGGGGAAGCGCTAACACCGGGGAGCTGTTTTTT	many	TRBV6-2/TRBV6-3	TRBJ2-2	.
CASSLGRGELFF	TGTGCCAGCAGCTTAGGAAGGGGGGAGCTGTTTTTT	.	TRBV7-2	TRBJ2-2	.
CASRNTGTAEAFF	TGTGCCAGCAGAAACACCGGGACAGCAGAAGCTTTCTTT	few	TRBV3-1	TRBJ1-1	TRBD1
CASTHGGGGEQYF	TGTGCCAGCACCCACGGAGGGGGAGGCGAGCAGTACTTC	.	TRBV12-3/TRBV12-4	TRBJ2-7	.
CASSQLAGRTGELFF	TGCGCCAGCAGCCAGTTAGCGGGGCGAACCGGGGAGCTGTTTTTT	many	TRBV4-3	TRBJ2-2	TRBD2